These 28 T cell receptor beta chains originate from one sample sequenced in a study of shared clonotypes between healthy human individuals. Produced via immunoSEQ multiplex PCR; TCRdb's table is partial and in-frame only. Among some 2,000,000 clones listed, about 94% were seen once. Source material: naive CD4+ T cells sorted from blood. Subset described: CD45RA+ positively selected. The source is a young man in good health.

V and J are TRBV30 and TRBJ1-2; the match to TRBD1 covers 11 bases. Germline V CDR1 and CDR2: GTSNPN, SVGIG (reference sequence). The CDR3 is 13 amino acids. With V trimmed by 0 bases and J by 9 bases, 3 bases remained unmatched. The CDR3 coding sequence is TGTGCCTGGAGTGTGGGACAGGGGGTGAGCTACACCTTC. Translating gives CAWSVGQGVSYTF.

The chain has TRBV11-2 and TRBJ2-5; 10 bases agree with TRBD2. The CDR3 spans 15 residues. CDR1 and CDR2 from the germline V gene are SGHAT and FQNNGV. V gave up 5 bases and J gave up 4 bases; unmatched junction bases: 7. The CDR3 here is CASSELAGEGETQYF. CDR3 sequence (DNA): TGTGCCAGCAGCGAGCTAGCGGGAGAAGGAGAGACCCAGTACTTC.

A single count supports this clone. This chain uses TRBV13 with TRBJ2-2, with TRBD1 matching 7 bases. CDR1 and CDR2 from the germline V gene are PRHDT and FYEKMQ (reference sequence). CDR3 length: 16 amino acids. The V gene end was trimmed by 5 bases and the J gene end by 4 bases; junction bases not matched to a gene: 10. CDR3 protein: CASSEQGSGVTGELFF. The CDR3 DNA follows: TGTGCCAGCAGCGAACAGGGGTCCGGCGTCACCGGGGAGCTGTTTTTT. Combining the CDR3 with reference TRBV13 and TRBJ2-2 gives the whole variable domain AAGVIQSPRHLIKEKRETATLKCYPIPRHDTVYWYQQGPGQDPQFLISFYEKMQSDKGSIPDRFSAQQFSDYHSELNMSSLELGDSALYFCASSEQGSGVTGELFFGEGSRLTVL.

The V call is TRBV9, the J call TRBJ1-6; no firm D call. V was cut by 2 bases and J by 3 bases, with 6 bases left in between. This CDR3 contains 14 residues. Germline-derived CDR1 and CDR2 are SGDLS and YYNGEE. CDR3 region: CASSVDNYNSPLHF. The CDR3 DNA follows: TGTGCCAGCAGCGTCGACAACTATAATTCACCCCTCCACTTT. Looking up the rest from reference TRBV9 and TRBJ1-6 gives the full variable domain: DSGVTQTPKHLITATGQRVTLRCSPRSGDLSVYWYQQSLDQGLQFLIQYYNGEERAKGNILERFSAQQFPDLHSELNLSSLELGDSALYFCASSVDNYNSPLHFGNGTRLTVT.

Remarks on this clone: This sample also contains other DNA sequences that code for the same CDR3. The DNA of the CDR3 is TGTGCCAGCAGTCCGGGAGGGAGCCTTAATGAAAAACTGTTTTTT. Translation: CASSPGGSLNEKLFF. The V call is TRBV11-2, the J call TRBJ1-4; D is uncertain. The CDR3 totals 15 residues. Trimming cost V 6 bases and J 4 bases, with 15 bases left between them. Germline V CDR1 and CDR2: SGHAT, FQNNGV.

The genes are TRBV5-6 and TRBJ1-2; possibly TRBD1 for D (5 bases). The CDR3 has 15 amino acids. Germline values: CDR1 SGHDT, CDR2 YYEEEE. The germline V and J ends were trimmed by 0 bases and 3 bases, with 12 bases remaining between them. CDR3 amino acids: CASSLELGRDYGYTF. Here the CDR3 DNA reads TGTGCCAGCAGCTTGGAACTCGGCAGGGACTATGGCTACACCTTC.

V is TRBV5-8 and J is TRBJ1-5, with 7 nucleotides matching TRBD1. This CDR3 has 16 amino acids. With 4 bases clipped from V and 7 bases from J, the junction kept 14 bases outside the gene matches. Germline V CDR1 and CDR2: SGHTS, YDEGEE. CDR3 amino acids: CASSAGTVLAGQPQHF. DNA of the CDR3: TGTGCCAGCAGCGCCGGGACAGTTCTCGCTGGGCAGCCCCAGCATTTT.

This clone occurred once. V usage is TRBV6-5 and J usage is TRBJ2-3; TRBD2 matches at 8 bases. Germline V CDR1 and CDR2: MNHEY, SVGAGI. The CDR3 extends over 15 amino acids. Trimming at V came to 6 bases and at J to 1 base, leaving 6 bases not matched to a gene. The CDR3 coding sequence is TGTGCCAGCAGCTGGGGACTAGGAGGCACAGATACGCAGTATTTT. Translating it yields CASSWGLGGTDTQYF.

The chain uses TRBV7-9 and TRBJ1-2; D possibly corresponds to TRBD1 (6 bases). There are 16 residues in the CDR3. From germline, CDR1 is SEHNR and CDR2 FQNEAQ (reference sequence). Deletions cut 0 bases from V and 6 bases from J, with 17 bases between. CDR3 coding DNA: TGTGCCAGCAGCTTAGCGCTACGTTTACAGGGTAATGGCTACACCTTC. This sequence encodes CASSLALRLQGNGYTF.

The chain has TRBV6-5 and TRBJ2-5; 7 bases agree with TRBD2. V lost 0 bases and J lost 5; bases outside the gene matches: 6. Looked up from germline, CDR1 is MNHEY and CDR2 is SVGAGI. The CDR3 has 15 amino acids. Here the CDR3 DNA reads TGTGCCAGCAGTTACTCGGCAGGGAGGGCGGAGACCCAGTACTTC. This codes for CASSYSAGRAETQYF.

The gene calls are TRBV4-1 and TRBJ1-6; the D gene is possibly TRBD1 (5 bases). There are 16 residues in the CDR3. Trimming left V 8 bases short and J 0 bases short, with 14 bases between. Germline V gene lookup returns CDR1 MGHRA and CDR2 YSYEKL. CDR3 residues: CASGFGGSSYNSPLHF. The CDR3, as DNA: TGCGCCAGCGGCTTTGGGGGGAGCTCCTATAATTCACCCCTCCACTTT.

As to this clone: At the DNA level, this CDR3 is encoded by other sequences in the same sample as well. The CDR3 spells CSVEGADGYTF. CDR3 nucleotides: TGCAGCGTTGAGGGGGCTGATGGCTACACCTTC. The chain joins TRBV29-1 to TRBJ1-2, with a possible D match to TRBD1 (6 bases). Germline V gene lookup returns CDR1 SQVTM and CDR2 ANQGSEA. There are 11 residues in the CDR3. V was trimmed by 3 bases and J by 6 bases, leaving 8 bases between them.

The V and J genes are TRBV6-5 and TRBJ2-7, with D possibly TRBD1 on 5 matching bases. V lost 9 bases and J lost 2, with 14 bases in between. CDR1 MNHEY and CDR2 SVGAGI come from the germline V gene. The length of the CDR3 is 13 residues. The CDR3 DNA sequence: TGTGCCAGTTCCCGTAGGGGAACCTACGAGCAGTACTTC. Translation: CASSRRGTYEQYF.

V usage is TRBV6-6 and J usage is TRBJ2-7; D gene ambiguous. V was cut by 5 bases and J by 0 bases, with 11 bases left in between. The CDR3 runs to 14 residues. Germline V gene sequence: CDR1 MNHNY, CDR2 SVGAGI (reference sequence). DNA for the CDR3: TGTGCCAGCAGTCCGCCCTTACTCTCCTACGAGCAGTACTTC. Its translation: CASSPPLLSYEQYF.

The rearrangement joins TRBV7-9 to TRBJ1-1; weak D call: TRBD1 (5 bases). This CDR3 has 15 amino acids. CDR1 and CDR2 (germline): SEHNR, FQNEAQ (reference sequence). V was pared by 1 base and J by 0 bases, with 9 bases between. In DNA, the CDR3 is TGTGCCAGCAGCTTAGGTCCAGGGATGAACACTGAAGCTTTCTTT. This encodes CASSLGPGMNTEAFF.

The sample holds one count of this clone. V and J are TRBV5-1 and TRBJ2-3; unclear D gene. Trimming left V 0 bases short and J 9 bases short, with 14 bases between. CDR3 length equals 14 residues. Germline CDR1 SGHRS, CDR2 YFSETQ. The CDR3 DNA reads as TGCGCCAGCAGCTTGGAGGGTAGTGGCGGAACGCAGTATTTT. The encoded protein is CASSLEGSGGTQYF.

This chain links TRBV7-2 with TRBJ2-7; 8 nucleotides align to TRBD2. Trimming cost V 0 bases and J 3 bases; bases outside gene matches: 4. This CDR3 contains 15 residues. The germline gives CDR1 SGHTA, CDR2 FQGNSA. CDR3 region: CASSLALAARYEQYF. Here the CDR3 DNA reads TGTGCCAGCAGCTTAGCACTAGCGGCCCGCTACGAGCAGTACTTC.

J is TRBJ2-2 and V is TRBV10-3, with 9 bases fitting TRBD1. V dropped 8 bases and J dropped 2; count of bases not matched to a gene: 6. There are 15 residues in the CDR3. Per the germline V gene, CDR1 is ENHRY and CDR2 is SYGVKD. CDR3 sequence reads: CAIGGTGLNTGELFF. The CDR3 coding sequence is TGTGCCATCGGGGGGACAGGGTTAAACACCGGGGAGCTGTTTTTT.

The chain is built from TRBV6-1 and TRBJ2-1, with 10 bases aligning to TRBD2. Per the germline V gene, CDR1 is MNHNS and CDR2 is SASEGT. Germline trimming cut 4 bases from V and 7 bases from J; bases unmatched to any gene: 7. CDR3 size: 15 residues. As DNA, the CDR3 is TGTGCCAGCAGTGCTTCACTAGCGGGGAAAAATGAGCAGTTCTTC. It yields the protein CASSASLAGKNEQFF.

This chain connects TRBV9 to TRBJ2-7; D perhaps matches TRBD1 (5 bases). V gave up 0 bases and J gave up 7 bases, with 14 bases separating them. CDR1 SGDLS and CDR2 YYNGEE come from the germline V gene. This CDR3 is built from 14 residues. The CDR3 coding sequence is TGTGCCAGCAGCGTAGGGGGCACACTTGAGGAGCAGTACTTC. It codes for CASSVGGTLEEQYF.

This chain joins TRBV5-1 and TRBJ2-7; 7 bases are a match to TRBD1. CDR1 SGHRS and CDR2 YFSETQ come from the germline V gene. The J segment lost 4 bases and the V segment lost 2 bases, leaving 21 bases of the junction unmatched. The CDR3 spans 19 residues. The CDR3 region has the DNA TGCGCCAGCAGCTTTATCGGGACAGACCGACTTCGAACGTTTTACGAGCAGTACTTC. Amino acid sequence: CASSFIGTDRLRTFYEQYF.

Turning to this clone: The identical CDR3 is also encoded by other nucleotide sequences in the sample. The chain carries TRBV6-1 and TRBJ2-7, with 9 bases aligning to TRBD2. CDR1 MNHNS and CDR2 SASEGT come from the germline V gene. The CDR3 spans 14 residues. With 6 bases clipped from V and 1 base from J, the junction kept 4 bases outside the gene matches. Here the CDR3 DNA reads TGTGCCAGCAGCCTAGCGGGGATATCCTACGAGCAGTACTTC. Its translation is CASSLAGISYEQYF.

DNA for the CDR3: TGTGCCAGCAGCCTGGGGACACGTCGAATATCCGGGGAGCTGTTTTTT. Translated: CASSLGTRRISGELFF. The chain links TRBV9 to TRBJ2-2; possibly TRBD1 for D (6 bases). The germline V gene encodes CDR1 SGDLS and CDR2 YYNGEE. The CDR3 extends over 16 amino acids. Trimming took off 4 bases at V and 6 bases at J, with 19 bases between the two ends.

The chain is built from TRBV7-2 and TRBJ2-3; 11 nucleotides align to TRBD1. Germline assignment: CDR1 SGHTA and CDR2 FQGNSA. This CDR3 is built from 15 residues. The junction had 7 bases not matched to a gene; V was cut back by 5 bases and J by 6 bases. CDR3 in DNA: TGTGCCAGCAGCGAGGACAGGGGGCGCGGGGATACGCAGTATTTT. Protein sequence: CASSEDRGRGDTQYF.

V gene TRBV6-6 combines with J gene TRBJ2-7; D gene uncertain. Between the trimmed V and J ends, which lost 6 bases and 5 bases, there was a span of 8 bases. Germline CDR1 is MNHNY and CDR2 is SVGAGI (reference sequence). This CDR3 is 11 amino acids long. The DNA for the CDR3 is TGTGCCAGCAGGGGCCAAAACGAGCAGTACTTC. Its translation: CASRGQNEQYF.

The V and J genes are TRBV9 and TRBJ2-5, with D perhaps given as TRBD1 or TRBD2 (5 bases each). Trimming stripped 3 bases from V and 5 bases from J, with 20 bases between. Germline V lookup: CDR1 SGDLS, CDR2 YYNGEE. The CDR3 runs to 16 residues. The CDR3 DNA follows: TGTGCCAGCAGCGCACGAGAGGGGTCGGGGAAGGAGACCCAGTACTTC. This encodes CASSAREGSGKETQYF.

The chain employs TRBV7-2 and TRBJ1-2, with TRBD1 matching 8 bases. The CDR3 runs 15 residues. V was clipped by 1 base and J by 4 bases; unmatched bases: 5. The germline CDR1 and CDR2 sequences are SGHTA and FQGNSA. The CDR3 DNA is TGTGCCAGCAGCTTAGGGACAGGGACTGGCTATGGCTACACCTTC. Protein: CASSLGTGTGYGYTF.

This rearrangement joins TRBV10-3 to TRBJ2-2; D unresolved. Trimming pared 2 bases from V and 3 bases from J, leaving 4 bases between. This CDR3 has 13 amino acids. In germline, CDR1 is ENHRY, CDR2 SYGVKD. In nucleotides, the CDR3 is TGTGCCATCAGTGAGCAATACACCGGGGAGCTGTTTTTT. Translation: CAISEQYTGELFF.